Below, one TCR beta chain is given with its context. Its antigen is as yet unknown. Germline V gene sequence: CDR1 SEHNR, CDR2 FQNEAQ (reference sequence). With 5 bases removed from V and 4 bases from J, the gap between germline ends came to 17 bases. The CDR3 is 15 amino acids. Clones were sequenced by immunoSEQ multiplex PCR, and TCRdb holds only the in-frame ones, with some missing. The data show some 99,000 clones, around 90% seen once. The sample comes from a study of T cell responses to AZD1222 COVID-19 vaccine. Across the whole study: Researchers grouped second doses given at about 4 or about 12 weeks into one pool. Findings of the study overall: The donor group comprised mostly white British people and more females; the analysis possibly underestimated clonal diversity.

This rearrangement joins TRBV7-9 to TRBJ1-1, with D possibly being TRBD1 (6 bases). This clonotype was sampled from an adult in good health. Sequencing used peripheral blood, obtained on day 0 of AZD1222 vaccination. The CDR3 spells CASSPLRGGRTEAFF. The CDR3 nucleotides are TGTGCCAGCAGCCCTTTGAGAGGGGGACGCACTGAAGCTTTCTTT.